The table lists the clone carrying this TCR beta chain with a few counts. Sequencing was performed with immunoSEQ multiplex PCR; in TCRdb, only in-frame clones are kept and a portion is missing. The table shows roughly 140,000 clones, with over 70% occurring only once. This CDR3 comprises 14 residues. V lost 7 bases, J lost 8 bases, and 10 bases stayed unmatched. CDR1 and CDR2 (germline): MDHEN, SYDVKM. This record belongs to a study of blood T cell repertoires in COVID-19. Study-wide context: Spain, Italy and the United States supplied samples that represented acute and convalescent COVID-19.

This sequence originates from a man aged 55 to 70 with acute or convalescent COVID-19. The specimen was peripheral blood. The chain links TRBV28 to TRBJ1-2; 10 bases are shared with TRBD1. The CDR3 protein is CASNIPGQGRGYTF. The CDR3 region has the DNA TGTGCCAGCAACATACCGGGACAGGGGAGAGGCTACACCTTC.